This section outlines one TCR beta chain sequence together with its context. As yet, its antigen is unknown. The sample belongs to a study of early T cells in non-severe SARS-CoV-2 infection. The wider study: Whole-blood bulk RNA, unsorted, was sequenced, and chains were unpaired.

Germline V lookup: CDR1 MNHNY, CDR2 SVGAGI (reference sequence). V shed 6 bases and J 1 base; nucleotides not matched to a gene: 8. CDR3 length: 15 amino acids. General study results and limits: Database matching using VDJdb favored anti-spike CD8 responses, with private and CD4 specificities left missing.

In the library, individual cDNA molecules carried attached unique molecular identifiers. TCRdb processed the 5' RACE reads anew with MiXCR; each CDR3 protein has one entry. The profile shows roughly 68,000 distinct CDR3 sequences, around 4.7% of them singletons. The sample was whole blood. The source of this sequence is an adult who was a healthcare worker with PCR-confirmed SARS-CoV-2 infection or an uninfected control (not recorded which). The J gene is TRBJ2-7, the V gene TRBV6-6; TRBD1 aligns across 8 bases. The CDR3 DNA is TGTGCCAGCAGAGCCGACAGGGGAGTTTCCTACGAGCAGTACTTC. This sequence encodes CASRADRGVSYEQYF.